This T cell receptor (beta chain) was sequenced in a study of CD8 T cells in ankylosing spondylitis. The sample holds a few counts of this clonotype. What it recognizes is unknown. TCRdb used MiXCR to reprocess the 5' RACE reads, holding one entry per CDR3 protein. The sample carries 150,000 to 200,000 distinct CDR3 sequences, 30% to 40% recorded once. The germline V and J ends were trimmed by 3 bases and 2 bases, with 17 bases remaining between them. The CDR3 runs 16 residues. CDR1 MDHEN and CDR2 SYDVKM come from the germline V gene. Study results and limitations: Fewer than 10 highly homologous variants formed a TCR beta motif that appeared characteristic of ankylosing spondylitis blood.

Material: synovial fluid, either unsorted or a sorted T cell fraction (not recorded which). The TCR was taken from a male donor with ankylosing spondylitis. This chain connects TRBV28 to TRBJ2-7; perhaps TRBD2 as D (6 bases). Here the CDR3 reads CASSFSGGTGAYEQYF. For the CDR3, the DNA is TGTGCCAGCAGTTTCTCCGGCGGGACTGGAGCCTACGAGCAGTACTTC.